This T cell receptor (beta chain) was recorded in a study of cytomegalovirus exposure and HLA in healthy donors. Vbeta (60) and Jbeta (13) primers were used in the PCR. Some clones are missing from TCRdb's copy, which holds only in-frame ones; the method was immunoSEQ multiplex PCR. Among some 140,000 clones listed, approximately 60% were seen once. The CDR3 runs 17 residues. With 0 bases clipped from V and 0 bases from J, the junction kept 3 bases outside the gene matches. Germline V gene sequence: CDR1 MNHNS, CDR2 SASEGT. This chain uses TRBV6-1 with TRBJ2-1, with 9 bases fitting TRBD2. Sequencing input: PBMCs. The receptor was isolated from a woman aged 40 to 50 in good health and CMV-seronegative. CDR3 in DNA: TGTGCCAGCAGTGAAGCGGCGGGGGGGAGCTCCTACAATGAGCAGTTCTTC. Amino acids: CASSEAAGGSSYNEQFF.